What follows is one T cell receptor (beta chain) and its context. The antigen is not known. This specimen belongs to a study of cytomegalovirus exposure and HLA in healthy donors. The primer mix had 60 Vbeta and 13 Jbeta primers. TCRdb keeps only in-frame clones here, not all; method: immunoSEQ multiplex PCR. The profile shows more than 60,000 clones, around 70% of them singletons. Healthy bone marrow donors made up the donors. General study results and limits: Most CMV-associated TCR beta chains were later found to appear HLA-restricted. TCR beta V segments were, for the most part, productive about 87% or about 30% of the time in an earlier analysis. There were 150 to 200 TCR beta chains listed as cytomegalovirus-associated.

This TCR was recovered from a man aged 35 to 55 in good health and CMV-seropositive. Sequences were obtained from PBMCs.

The CDR3 sequence: CASSPGLAGSYEQYF. The CDR3 region has the DNA TGTGCCAGCAGCCCGGGACTAGCGGGGTCCTACGAGCAGTACTTC. The V call is TRBV9, the J call TRBJ2-7; TRBD2 aligns across 13 bases. The CDR3 loop spans 15 amino acids. Per the germline V gene, CDR1 is SGDLS and CDR2 is YYNGEE. V lost 4 bases, J lost 1 base, and 2 bases stayed unmatched.